This TCR beta chain was documented in a study of blood T cell repertoires in COVID-19. Background on the study: The origin of the acute and convalescent COVID-19 samples was the United States, Italy and Spain. T cells, B-cell-depleted T cells, or PBMCs provided the cDNA or gDNA that served as material.

Trimming stripped 4 bases from V and 0 bases from J, with 16 bases between. Germline lookup yields CDR1 MGHDK and CDR2 SYGVNS. The CDR3 totals 16 residues. Data came from immunoSEQ multiplex PCR; TCRdb stores just in-frame clones and leaves some out. The sample includes nearly 65,000 clones, 84% seen only once; the top ten take 9.5% to 15%. The sample was peripheral blood. This TCR derives from a human donor in a cohort sampled during active COVID-19. V is TRBV25-1 and J is TRBJ2-7; D uncertain. The CDR3 reads CASSGLTETNSYEQYF. As DNA, the CDR3 is TGTGCCAGCAGTGGACTGACCGAAACCAACTCCTACGAGCAGTACTTC.